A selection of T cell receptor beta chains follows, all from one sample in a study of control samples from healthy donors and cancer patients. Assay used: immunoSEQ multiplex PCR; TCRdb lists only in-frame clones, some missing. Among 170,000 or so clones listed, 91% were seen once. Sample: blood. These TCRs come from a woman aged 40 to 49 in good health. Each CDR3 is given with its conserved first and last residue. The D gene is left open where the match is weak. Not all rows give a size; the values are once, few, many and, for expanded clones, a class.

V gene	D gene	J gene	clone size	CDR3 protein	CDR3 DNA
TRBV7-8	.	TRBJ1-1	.	CASSSDSNTEAFF	TGTGCCAGCAGTTCGGATAGTAACACTGAAGCTTTCTTT
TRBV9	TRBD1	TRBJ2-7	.	CASSVGTGFYEQYF	TGTGCCAGCAGCGTCGGGACAGGTTTCTACGAGCAGTACTTC
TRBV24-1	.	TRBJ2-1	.	CATGNPGHNEQFF	TGTGCCACCGGAAACCCCGGACACAATGAGCAGTTCTTC
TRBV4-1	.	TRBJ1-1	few	CASSQITWESTEAFF	TGCGCCAGCAGCCAAATAACCTGGGAGAGCACTGAAGCTTTCTTT
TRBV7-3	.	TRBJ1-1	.	CASSRHETAFF	TGTGCCAGCAGCCGACACGAGACCGCTTTCTTT
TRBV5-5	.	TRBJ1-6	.	CASSSRQTLYNSPLHF	TGTGCCAGCAGCTCCCGACAGACTTTGTATAATTCACCCCTCCACTTT
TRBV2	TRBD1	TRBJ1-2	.	CASDRGNYGYTF	TGTGCCAGCGACAGGGGAAACTATGGCTACACCTTC
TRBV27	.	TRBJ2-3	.	CASSLAQLADTQYF	TGTGCCAGCAGTTTAGCCCAATTAGCGGATACGCAGTATTTT
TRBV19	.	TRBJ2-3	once	CASSISQASLTDTQYF	TGTGCCAGTAGTATCTCCCAAGCGTCGCTCACAGATACGCAGTATTTT
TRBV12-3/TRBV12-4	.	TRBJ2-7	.	CASSLRTSRQYF	TGTGCCAGCAGTTTACGGACCTCGCGGCAGTACTTC
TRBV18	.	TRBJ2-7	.	CASSPQGTVGEQYF	TGTGCCAGCTCACCCCAAGGGACCGTTGGTGAGCAGTACTTC
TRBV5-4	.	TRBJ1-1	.	CASSLDGGEAGTEAFF	TGTGCCAGCAGCTTGGACGGGGGGGAAGCTGGAACTGAAGCTTTCTTT
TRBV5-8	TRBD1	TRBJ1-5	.	CASSTGTGATNQPQHF	TGTGCCAGCAGCACCGGGACAGGGGCTACCAATCAGCCCCAGCATTTT
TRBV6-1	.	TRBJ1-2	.	CASSERGDWGAGYGYTF	TGTGCCAGCAGTGAAAGGGGGGATTGGGGGGCGGGCTATGGCTACACCTTC
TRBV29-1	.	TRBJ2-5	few	CSVPSVGRETQYF	TGCAGCGTTCCTTCAGTGGGCAGAGAGACCCAGTACTTC
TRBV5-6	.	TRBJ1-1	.	CASSLEQGRRNTEAFF	TGTGCCAGCAGCTTGGAGCAGGGGAGGAGGAACACTGAAGCTTTCTTT
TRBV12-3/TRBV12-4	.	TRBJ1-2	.	CASSLQGNYGYTF	TGTGCCAGCAGTTTGCAGGGGAACTATGGCTACACCTTC
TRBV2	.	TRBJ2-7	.	CASSELGGGSYEQYF	TGTGCCAGCAGTGAACTGGGGGGCGGCTCCTACGAGCAGTACTTC
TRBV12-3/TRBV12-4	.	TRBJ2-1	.	CASSSAALNEQFF	TGTGCCAGCAGTTCCGCGGCACTCAATGAGCAGTTCTTC
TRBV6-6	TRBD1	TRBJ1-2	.	CASSLGQLYGYTF	TGTGCCAGCAGCTTGGGACAGCTTTATGGCTACACCTTC
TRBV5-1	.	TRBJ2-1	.	CASKGLGGENEQFF	TGCGCCAGCAAGGGGCTAGGCGGGGAAAATGAGCAGTTCTTC
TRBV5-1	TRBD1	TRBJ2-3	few	CASSQGDPGTDTQYF	TGCGCCAGCAGCCAGGGGGACCCCGGAACAGATACGCAGTATTTT
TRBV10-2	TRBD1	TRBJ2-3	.	CASRPGQPLPDTQYF	TGCGCCAGCAGACCGGGACAGCCCCTCCCAGATACGCAGTATTTT
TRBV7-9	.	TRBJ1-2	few	CASSIITEKANYGYTF	TGTGCCAGCAGCATAATAACAGAAAAAGCTAACTATGGCTACACCTTC
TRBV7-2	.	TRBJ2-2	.	CASSLKHGGNGELFF	TGTGCCAGCAGCTTAAAGCACGGGGGCAACGGGGAGCTGTTTTTT
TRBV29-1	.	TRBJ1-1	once	CSVGVGNTEAFF	TGCAGCGTTGGGGTGGGGAACACTGAAGCTTTCTTT
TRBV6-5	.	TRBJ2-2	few	CASLGHTRNTGELFF	TGTGCCAGCTTGGGACACACACGGAACACCGGGGAGCTGTTTTTT
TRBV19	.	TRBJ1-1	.	CASSYSSRGNTEAFF	TGTGCCAGTAGTTACTCCTCCCGAGGTAACACTGAAGCTTTCTTT
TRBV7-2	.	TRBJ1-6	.	CASSSGGSSYNSPLHF	TGTGCCAGCAGTTCGGGGGGTAGCTCCTATAATTCACCCCTCCACTTT
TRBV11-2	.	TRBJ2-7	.	CASSLLGVEQYF	TGTGCCAGCAGCTTACTAGGGGTCGAGCAGTACTTC
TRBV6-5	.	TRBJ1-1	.	CASSYSTVNTEAFF	TGTGCCAGCAGTTACTCTACTGTGAACACTGAAGCTTTCTTT
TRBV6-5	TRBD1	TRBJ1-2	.	CASSQLGQGYGYTF	TGTGCCAGCAGCCAATTAGGACAGGGCTATGGCTACACCTTC
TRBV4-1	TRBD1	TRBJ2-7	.	CASSQDEGAVYEQYF	TGCGCCAGCAGCCAAGATGAGGGGGCCGTCTACGAGCAGTACTTC
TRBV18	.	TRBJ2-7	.	CASSPGNYEQYF	TGTGCCAGCTCACCGGGAAATTACGAGCAGTACTTC
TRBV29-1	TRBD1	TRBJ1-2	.	CSGGQDYGYTF	TGCAGCGGTGGACAGGACTATGGCTACACCTTC
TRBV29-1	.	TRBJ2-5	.	CSVEREGARETQYF	TGCAGCGTTGAAAGGGAGGGGGCAAGGGAGACCCAGTACTTC
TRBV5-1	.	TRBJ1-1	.	CASSSGGGNTEAFF	TGCGCCAGCAGCTCGGGTGGGGGGAACACTGAAGCTTTCTTT
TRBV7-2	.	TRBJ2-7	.	CASSLARTYEQYF	TGTGCCAGCAGCTTAGCGAGAACCTACGAGCAGTACTTC
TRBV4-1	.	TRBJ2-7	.	CASSQDLGPGYEQYF	TGCGCCAGCAGCCAAGACCTCGGGCCCGGGTACGAGCAGTACTTC
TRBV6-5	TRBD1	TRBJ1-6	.	CASSPGTVRNSPLHF	TGTGCCAGCAGCCCCGGGACAGTCAGGAATTCACCCCTCCACTTT
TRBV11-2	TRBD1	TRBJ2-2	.	CASTLQGANTGELFF	TGTGCCAGCACCCTACAGGGGGCGAACACCGGGGAGCTGTTTTTT
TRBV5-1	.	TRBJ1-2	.	CASSLVDDGYTF	TGCGCCAGCAGCTTGGTAGACGATGGCTACACCTTC
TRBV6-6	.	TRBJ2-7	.	CASTKGGVGFSYEQYF	TGTGCCAGCACTAAAGGCGGAGTAGGGTTTTCCTACGAGCAGTACTTC
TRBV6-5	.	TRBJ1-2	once	CATQELGSPYGYTF	TGTGCCACCCAAGAGCTGGGGTCCCCCTATGGCTACACCTTC
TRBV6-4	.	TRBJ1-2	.	CASRGQGGYTF	TGTGCCAGCAGGGGCCAGGGTGGCTACACCTTC
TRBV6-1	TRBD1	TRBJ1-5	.	CASSEAGTADSNQPQHF	TGTGCCAGCAGTGAAGCGGGGACAGCGGATAGCAATCAGCCCCAGCATTTT
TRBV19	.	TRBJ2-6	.	CASTPSGANVLTF	TGTGCCAGTACTCCCTCTGGGGCCAACGTCCTGACTTTC
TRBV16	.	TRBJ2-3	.	CASSQLRSTDTQYF	TGTGCCAGCAGCCAACTGAGAAGCACAGATACGCAGTATTTT
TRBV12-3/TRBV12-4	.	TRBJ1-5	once	CASSLSSNQPQHF	TGTGCCAGCAGTTTAAGTAGCAATCAGCCCCAGCATTTT
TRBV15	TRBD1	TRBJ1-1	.	CATSGWDRGRGNTEAFF	TGTGCCACCAGCGGATGGGACAGGGGGCGCGGGAACACTGAAGCTTTCTTT